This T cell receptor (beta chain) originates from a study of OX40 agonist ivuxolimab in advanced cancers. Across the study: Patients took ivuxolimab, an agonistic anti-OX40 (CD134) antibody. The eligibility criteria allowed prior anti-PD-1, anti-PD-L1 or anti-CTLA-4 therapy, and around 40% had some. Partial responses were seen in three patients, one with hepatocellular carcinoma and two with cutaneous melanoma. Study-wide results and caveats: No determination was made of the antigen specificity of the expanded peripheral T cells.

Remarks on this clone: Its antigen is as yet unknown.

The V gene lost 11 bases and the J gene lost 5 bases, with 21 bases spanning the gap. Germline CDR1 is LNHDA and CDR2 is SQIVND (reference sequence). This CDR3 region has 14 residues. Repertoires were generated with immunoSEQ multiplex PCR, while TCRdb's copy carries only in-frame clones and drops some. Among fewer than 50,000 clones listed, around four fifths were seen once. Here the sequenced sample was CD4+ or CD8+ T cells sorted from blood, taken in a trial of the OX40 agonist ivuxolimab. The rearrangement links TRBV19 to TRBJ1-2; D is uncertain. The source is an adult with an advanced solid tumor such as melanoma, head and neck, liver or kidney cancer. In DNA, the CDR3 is TGTGCCGGAAATAAAAACCGGCCTCTTTATGGCTACACCTTC. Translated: CAGNKNRPLYGYTF.